The clone carrying this T cell receptor (beta chain) occurred a few times. Its antigen remains unknown. Every TCR beta cDNA library bore unique molecular identifiers. Some 500,000 cDNA molecules were obtained per 1 to 10 million input T cells. TCRdb fed the PCR reads into MiXCR, producing one record per CDR3 protein. The repertoire includes about 430,000 distinct CDR3 sequences, approximately 39% of them detected once, and less than 8% sits in the top ten. The CDR3 has 14 amino acids. Germline CDR1 reads MNHEY; CDR2 reads SVGAGI. V trimming: 6 bases; J trimming: 7 bases; junction bases outside the gene matches: 10. This entry belongs to a study of post-analysis software for immune sequencing data. The wider study: The disease courses spanned relapsing-remitting, secondary progressive and progressive-relapsing forms of multiple sclerosis.

Regarding the study as a whole: Controls showed lower frequencies than patients for five TRBV segments, and TRBV5-6, TRBV5-1 and TRBV20-1 were among these. Pronounced co-clustering by F measure was evident among identically batched samples. Controls significantly exceeded multiple sclerosis patients in normalized Chao1 diversity.

The specimen was blood. V gene TRBV6-5 combines with J gene TRBJ1-2; 8 positions match TRBD1. This TCR came from a girl under 10 years old with multiple sclerosis. The CDR3 coding sequence is TGTGCCAGCAGACCCACGGACAGGGTCCGTGGCTACACCTTC. It specifies CASRPTDRVRGYTF.